Listed below are T cell receptor beta chains from one sample, sequenced in a study of blood T cell repertoires in COVID-19. Profiled with immunoSEQ multiplex PCR; TCRdb holds only in-frame clones, not every one. The sample contains hundreds of thousands of clones, roughly 89% of which appear only once. The specimen sequenced was peripheral blood. Receptors were obtained from a woman under 30 who had recovered from COVID-19. Each CDR3 is given with its conserved first and last residue. Fields, in order: V gene, D gene, J gene, clone size, CDR3 protein, CDR3 DNA. The D gene is left open where the match is weak. Not every row has a clone size; where given, it reads once, few, many or a size class.

>TRBV18|-|TRBJ2-3|-
CASAQGTDTQYF
TGTGCCAGCGCTCAGGGCACAGATACGCAGTATTTT
>TRBV24-1|TRBD2|TRBJ2-3|-
CATSEVGGLGSSTDTQYF
TGTGCCACCAGTGAGGTCGGCGGACTAGGGTCTAGCACAGATACGCAGTATTTT
>TRBV7-2|TRBD1|TRBJ1-5|-
CASSLGTGGRQPQHF
TGTGCCAGCAGCCTCGGGACAGGGGGCAGACAGCCCCAGCATTTT
>TRBV21-1|-|TRBJ2-1|-
CASSKADTFDQICYNEQFF
TGTGCCAGCAGCAAAGCCGACACATTCGATCAGATTTGCTACAATGAGCAGTTCTTC
>TRBV30|TRBD2|TRBJ2-2|-
CAWSVTGLAGTNTGELFF
TGTGCCTGGAGTGTAACGGGACTAGCGGGTACGAACACCGGGGAGCTGTTTTTT
>TRBV19|-|TRBJ2-1|-
CASSIAGIWASYNEQFF
TGTGCCAGTAGTATAGCGGGAATCTGGGCCTCCTACAATGAGCAGTTCTTC
>TRBV5-4|TRBD1|TRBJ2-3|-
CASTTTGTGASDTQYF
TGTGCCAGCACCACGACCGGGACAGGGGCTTCAGATACGCAGTATTTT
>TRBV11-2|TRBD2|TRBJ2-1|few
CASSPTSGRRDNEQFF
TGTGCCAGCAGCCCTACTAGCGGGAGGCGCGACAATGAGCAGTTCTTC
>TRBV15|-|TRBJ1-1|-
CATSRLPLDTLNTEAFF
TGTGCCACCAGCAGACTGCCGCTGGACACACTGAACACTGAAGCTTTCTTT
>TRBV9|-|TRBJ2-5|-
CASSGSGTHQETQYF
TGTGCCAGCAGCGGCTCCGGGACACACCAAGAGACCCAGTACTTC
>TRBV20-1|-|TRBJ2-1|-
CSASPASISYNEQFF
TGCAGTGCTAGTCCGGCTAGCATTTCCTACAATGAGCAGTTCTTC